This T cell receptor (beta chain) was recorded in a study of beta chain features in type 1 diabetes. Study details: When patients were set against healthy donors, age, gender and cell yields were similar. Summed over all samples, the examined sorted cells came to roughly 110 million. General study points: Overrepresentation of cells with high TCR expression could result from cDNA sequencing. Within each of all four CD4+ subsets, Type 1 diabetes patients had TCRB CDR3s that were moderately but significantly shorter.

The study reverse transcribed the entire isolated RNA, so it sequenced expressed TCRB transcripts. This table comes from immunoSEQ multiplex PCR, and its TCRdb copy is limited to in-frame clones, with some not included. The sample has around 250,000 clones; 27% are singletons. The CDR3 has 17 residues. The J segment lost 4 bases and the V segment lost 4 bases, leaving 13 bases of the junction unmatched. CDR1 SGHTA and CDR2 FQGNSA come from the germline V gene. On this clone: Its matching antigen is unknown.

The V gene is TRBV7-2, the J gene TRBJ2-1; 7 bases agree with TRBD2. This sequence originates from a man aged 30-40 years in good health. Input material: central memory CD4+ T cells from blood. The CDR3 is CASSYRGSSGSYNEQFF. The CDR3 region has the DNA TGTGCCAGCAGCTATCGAGGGTCTAGCGGTTCTTACAATGAGCAGTTCTTC. Together with reference TRBV7-2 and TRBJ2-1, the CDR3 gives the full variable domain: GAGVSQSPSNKVTEKGKDVELRCDPISGHTALYWYRQSLGQGLEFLIYFQGNSAPDKSGLPSDRFSAERTGGSVSTLTIQRTQQEDSAVYLCASSYRGSSGSYNEQFFGPGTRLTVL.